This record looks at one T cell receptor beta chain sequence and its context. This entry belongs to a study of T cell responses to AZD1222 COVID-19 vaccine. Study-level background: Pooled together were second doses at about 4 or about 12 weeks.

The data were produced by immunoSEQ multiplex PCR, yet TCRdb's version contains in-frame clones alone and is incomplete. The repertoire holds 130,000 or so clones, with about 92% as singletons. The CDR3 is 16 amino acids. Germline V gene sequence: CDR1 LNHDA, CDR2 SQIVND (reference sequence). J lost 0 bases, V lost 6 bases, and 6 bases had no gene match. This chain joins TRBV19 and TRBJ1-4; 8 nucleotides agree with TRBD1. The sample here was peripheral blood, taken on day 0 of AZD1222 vaccination. The sequence came from an adult in good health. This CDR3 is CASSDRGHATNEKLFF. The CDR3 DNA sequence: TGTGCCAGTAGCGACAGGGGACATGCAACTAATGAAAAACTGTTTTTT.